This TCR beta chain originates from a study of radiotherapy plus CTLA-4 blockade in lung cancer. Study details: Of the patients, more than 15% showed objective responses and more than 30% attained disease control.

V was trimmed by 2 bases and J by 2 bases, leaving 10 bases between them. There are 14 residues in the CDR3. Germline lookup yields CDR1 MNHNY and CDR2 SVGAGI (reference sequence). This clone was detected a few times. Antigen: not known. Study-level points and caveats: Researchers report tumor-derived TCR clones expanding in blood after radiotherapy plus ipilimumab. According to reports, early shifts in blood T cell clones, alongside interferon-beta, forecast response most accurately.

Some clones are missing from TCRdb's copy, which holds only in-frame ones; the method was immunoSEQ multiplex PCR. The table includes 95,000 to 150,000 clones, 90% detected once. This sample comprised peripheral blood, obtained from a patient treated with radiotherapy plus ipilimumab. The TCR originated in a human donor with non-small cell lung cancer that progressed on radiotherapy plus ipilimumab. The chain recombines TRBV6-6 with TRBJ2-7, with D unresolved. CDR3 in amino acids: CASSYETQTYEQYF. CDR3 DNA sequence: TGTGCCAGCAGTTACGAGACCCAGACCTACGAGCAGTACTTC.